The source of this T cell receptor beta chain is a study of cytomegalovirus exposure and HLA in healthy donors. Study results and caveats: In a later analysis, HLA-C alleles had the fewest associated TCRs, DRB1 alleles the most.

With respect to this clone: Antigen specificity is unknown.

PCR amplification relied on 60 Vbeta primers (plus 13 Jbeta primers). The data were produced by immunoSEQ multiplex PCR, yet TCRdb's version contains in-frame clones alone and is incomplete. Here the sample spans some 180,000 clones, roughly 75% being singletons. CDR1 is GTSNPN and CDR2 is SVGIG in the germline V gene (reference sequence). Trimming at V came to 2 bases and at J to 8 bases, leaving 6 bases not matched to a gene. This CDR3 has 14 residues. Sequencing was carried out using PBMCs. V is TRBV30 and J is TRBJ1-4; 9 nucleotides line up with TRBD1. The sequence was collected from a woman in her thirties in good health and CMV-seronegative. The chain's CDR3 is CAWSMGTGREKLFF. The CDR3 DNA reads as TGTGCCTGGAGTATGGGGACAGGGCGAGAAAAACTGTTTTTT.